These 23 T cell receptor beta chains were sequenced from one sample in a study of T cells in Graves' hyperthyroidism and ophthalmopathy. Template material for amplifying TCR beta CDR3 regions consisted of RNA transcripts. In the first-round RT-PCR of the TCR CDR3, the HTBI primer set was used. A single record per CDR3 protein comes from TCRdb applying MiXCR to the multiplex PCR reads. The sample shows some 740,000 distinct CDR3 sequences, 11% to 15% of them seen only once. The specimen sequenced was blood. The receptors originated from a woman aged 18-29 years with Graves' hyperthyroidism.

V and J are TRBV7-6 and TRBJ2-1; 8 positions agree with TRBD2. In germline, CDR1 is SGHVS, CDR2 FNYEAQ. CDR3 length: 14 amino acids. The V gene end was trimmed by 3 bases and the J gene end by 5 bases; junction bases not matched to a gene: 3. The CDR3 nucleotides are TGTGCCAGCAGCTTTAGCGGGGCGGACAATGAGCAGTTCTTC. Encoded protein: CASSFSGADNEQFF. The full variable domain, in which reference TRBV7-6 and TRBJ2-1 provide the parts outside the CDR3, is GAGVSQSPRYKVTKRGQDVALRCDPISGHVSLYWYRQALGQGPEFLTYFNYEAQQDKSGLPNDRFSAERPEGSISTLTIQRTEQRDSAMYRCASSFSGADNEQFFGPGTRLTVL.

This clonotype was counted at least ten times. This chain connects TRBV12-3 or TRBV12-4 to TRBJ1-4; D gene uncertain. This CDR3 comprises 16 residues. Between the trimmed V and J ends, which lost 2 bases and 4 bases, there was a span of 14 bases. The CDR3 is CASSLTPPAINEKLFF. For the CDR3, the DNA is TGTGCCAGCAGTTTAACGCCGCCAGCTATTAATGAAAAACTGTTTTTT.

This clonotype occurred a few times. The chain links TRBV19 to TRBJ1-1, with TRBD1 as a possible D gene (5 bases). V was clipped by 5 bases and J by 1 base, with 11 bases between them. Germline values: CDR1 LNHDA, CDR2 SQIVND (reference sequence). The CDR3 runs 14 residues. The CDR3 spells CASSPWGGNTEAFF. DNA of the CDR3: TGTGCCAGTAGTCCCTGGGGGGGGAACACTGAAGCTTTCTTT.

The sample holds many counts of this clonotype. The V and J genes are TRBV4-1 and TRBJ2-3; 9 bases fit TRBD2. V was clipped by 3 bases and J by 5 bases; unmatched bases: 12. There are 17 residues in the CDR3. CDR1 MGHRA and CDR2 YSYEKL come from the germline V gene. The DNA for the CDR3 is TGCGCCAGCAGCCAGCCGGGGGTGCGGGAGGGTCGAGATACGCAGTATTTT. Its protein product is CASSQPGVREGRDTQYF.

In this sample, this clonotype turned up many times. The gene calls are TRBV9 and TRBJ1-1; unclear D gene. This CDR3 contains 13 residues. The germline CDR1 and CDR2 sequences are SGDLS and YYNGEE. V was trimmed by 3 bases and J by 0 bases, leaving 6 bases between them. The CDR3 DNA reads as TGTGCCAGCAGCGCAGGAGTGAACACTGAAGCTTTCTTT. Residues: CASSAGVNTEAFF.

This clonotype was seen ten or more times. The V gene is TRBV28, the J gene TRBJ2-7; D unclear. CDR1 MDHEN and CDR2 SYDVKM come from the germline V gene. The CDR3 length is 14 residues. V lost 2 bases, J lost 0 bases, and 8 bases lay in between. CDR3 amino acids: CASSLPQLSYEQYF. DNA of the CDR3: TGTGCCAGCAGTTTACCGCAGCTCTCCTACGAGCAGTACTTC.

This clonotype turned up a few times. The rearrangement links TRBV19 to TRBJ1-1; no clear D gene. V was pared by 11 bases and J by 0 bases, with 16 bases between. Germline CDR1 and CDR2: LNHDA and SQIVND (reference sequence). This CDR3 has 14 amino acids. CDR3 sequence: CASSISLMNTEAFF. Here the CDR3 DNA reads TGTGCCTCCAGTATATCCCTCATGAACACTGAAGCTTTCTTT.

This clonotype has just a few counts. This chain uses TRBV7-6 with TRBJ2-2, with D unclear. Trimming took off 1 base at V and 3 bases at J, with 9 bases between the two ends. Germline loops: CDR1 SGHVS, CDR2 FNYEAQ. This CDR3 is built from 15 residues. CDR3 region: CASSLEGLDTGELFF. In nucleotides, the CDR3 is TGTGCCAGCAGCTTAGAAGGGTTGGACACCGGGGAGCTGTTTTTT.

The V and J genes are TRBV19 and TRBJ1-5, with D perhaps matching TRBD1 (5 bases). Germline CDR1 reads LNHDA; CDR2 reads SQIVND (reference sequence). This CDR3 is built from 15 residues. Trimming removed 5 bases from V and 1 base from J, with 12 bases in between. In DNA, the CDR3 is TGTGCCAGTAGTCCGCGCGGGACGAGCAATCAGCCCCAGCATTTT. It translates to CASSPRGTSNQPQHF. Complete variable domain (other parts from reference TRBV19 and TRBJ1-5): DGGITQSPKYLFRKEGQNVTLSCEQNLNHDAMYWYRQDPGQGLRLIYYSQIVNDFQKGDIAEGYSVSREKKESFPLTVTSAQKNPTAFYLCASSPRGTSNQPQHFGDGTRLSIL.

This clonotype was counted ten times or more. This CDR3 is CAWSSSGRIPYNEQFF. Written as DNA, the CDR3 is TGTGCCTGGAGTAGTAGCGGGAGGATCCCCTACAATGAGCAGTTCTTC. This chain connects TRBV30 to TRBJ2-1; 10 bases align to TRBD2. This CDR3 has 16 residues. After removal of 2 bases from V and 2 bases from J, the junction contained 6 bases not matched to a gene. Per the germline V gene, CDR1 is GTSNPN and CDR2 is SVGIG (reference sequence).

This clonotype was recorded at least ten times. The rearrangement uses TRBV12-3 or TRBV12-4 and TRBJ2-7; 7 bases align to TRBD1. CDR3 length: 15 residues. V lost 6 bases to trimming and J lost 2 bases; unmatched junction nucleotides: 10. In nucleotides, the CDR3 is TGTGCCAGCAGCCGATCAGGGACAGTCACCTACGAGCAGTACTTC. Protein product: CASSRSGTVTYEQYF.

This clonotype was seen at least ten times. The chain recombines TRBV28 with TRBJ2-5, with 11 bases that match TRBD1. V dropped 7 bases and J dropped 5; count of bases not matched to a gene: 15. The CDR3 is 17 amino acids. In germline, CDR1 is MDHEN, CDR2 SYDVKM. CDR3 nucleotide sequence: TGTGCCAGCATACAGGGGGAGGACAGGGGGCTGGTGGAGACCCAGTACTTC. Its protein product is CASIQGEDRGLVETQYF.

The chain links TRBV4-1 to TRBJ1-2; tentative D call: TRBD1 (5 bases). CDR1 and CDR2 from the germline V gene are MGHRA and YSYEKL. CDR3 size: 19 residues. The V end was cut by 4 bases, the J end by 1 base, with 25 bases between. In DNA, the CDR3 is TGCGCCAGCAGCCGACGAGCCCGGGACGGCTTCGCGAGTAACTATGGCTACACCTTC. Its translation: CASSRRARDGFASNYGYTF.

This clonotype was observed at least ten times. The CDR3 reads CSADRELTDTQYF. CDR3 bases: TGCAGTGCTGACCGGGAGTTGACAGATACGCAGTATTTT. V gene TRBV20-1 combines with J gene TRBJ2-3; a weak D match, TRBD2 (6 bases). Germline V gives CDR1 DFQATT, CDR2 SNEGSKA (reference sequence). V lost 5 bases and J 3 bases, leaving 12 bases between the germline ends. This CDR3 is 13 amino acids long.

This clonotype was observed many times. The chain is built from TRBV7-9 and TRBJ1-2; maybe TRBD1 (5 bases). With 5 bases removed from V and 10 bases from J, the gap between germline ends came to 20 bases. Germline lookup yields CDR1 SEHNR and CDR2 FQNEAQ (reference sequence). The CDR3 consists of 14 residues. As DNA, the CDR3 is TGTGCCAGCAGCCCGGGGCGGGCCGCTGTTGACTACACCTTC. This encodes CASSPGRAAVDYTF.

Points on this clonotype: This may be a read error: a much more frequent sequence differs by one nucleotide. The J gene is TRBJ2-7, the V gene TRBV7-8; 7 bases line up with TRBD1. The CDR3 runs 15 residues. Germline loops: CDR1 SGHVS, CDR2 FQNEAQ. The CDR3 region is CASSLLGQANYEQCF. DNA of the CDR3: TGTGCCAGCAGCTTATTAGGACAGGCAAACTACGAGCAGTGCTTC. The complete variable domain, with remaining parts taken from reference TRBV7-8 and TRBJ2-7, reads GAGVSQSPRYKVAKRGQDVALRCDPISGHVSLFWYQQALGQGPEFLTYFQNEAQLDKSGLPSDRFFAERPEGSVSTLKIQRTQQEDSAVYLCASSLLGQANYEQCFGPGTRLTVT.

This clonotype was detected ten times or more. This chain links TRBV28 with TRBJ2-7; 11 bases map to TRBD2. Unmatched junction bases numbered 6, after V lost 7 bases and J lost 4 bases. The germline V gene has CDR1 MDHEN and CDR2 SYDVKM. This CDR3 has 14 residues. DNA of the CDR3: TGTGCCAGCACACTAGCGGGAGTAAAATACGAGCAGTACTTC. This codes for CASTLAGVKYEQYF.

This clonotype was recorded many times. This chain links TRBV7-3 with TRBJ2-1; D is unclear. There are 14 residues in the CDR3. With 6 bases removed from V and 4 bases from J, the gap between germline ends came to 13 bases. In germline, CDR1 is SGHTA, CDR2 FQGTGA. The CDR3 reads CASSFEVSYNEQFF. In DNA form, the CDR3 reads TGTGCCAGCAGTTTCGAAGTGAGTTACAATGAGCAGTTCTTC.

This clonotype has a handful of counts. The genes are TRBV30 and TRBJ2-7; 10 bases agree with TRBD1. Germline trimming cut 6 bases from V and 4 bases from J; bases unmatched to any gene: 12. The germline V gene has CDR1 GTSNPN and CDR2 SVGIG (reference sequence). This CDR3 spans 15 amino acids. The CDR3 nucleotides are TGTGCCTGCCGGGACAGGGGTACGATCGGATACGAGCAGTACTTC. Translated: CACRDRGTIGYEQYF.

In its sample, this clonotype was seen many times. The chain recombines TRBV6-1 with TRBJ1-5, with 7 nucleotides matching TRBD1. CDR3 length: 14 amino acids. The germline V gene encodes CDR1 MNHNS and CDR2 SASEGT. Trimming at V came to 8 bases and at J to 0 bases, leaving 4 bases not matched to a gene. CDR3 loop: CASRRDSSNQPQHF. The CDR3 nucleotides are TGTGCCAGCCGACGGGACAGTAGCAATCAGCCCCAGCATTTT.

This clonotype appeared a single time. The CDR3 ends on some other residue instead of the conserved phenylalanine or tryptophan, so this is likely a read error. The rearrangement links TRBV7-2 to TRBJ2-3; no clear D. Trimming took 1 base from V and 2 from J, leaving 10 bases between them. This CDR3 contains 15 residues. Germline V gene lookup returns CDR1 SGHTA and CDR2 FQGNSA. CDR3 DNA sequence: TGTGCCAGCAGCTTAGACGGGTACACCACAGATACGCAGTATCTT. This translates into CASSLDGYTTDTQYL.

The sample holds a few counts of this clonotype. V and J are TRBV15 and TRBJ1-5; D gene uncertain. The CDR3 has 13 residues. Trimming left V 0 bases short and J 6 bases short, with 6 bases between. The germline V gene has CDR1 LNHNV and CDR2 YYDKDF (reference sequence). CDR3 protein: CATSREVGQPQHF. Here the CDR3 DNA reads TGTGCCACCAGCAGAGAGGTCGGTCAGCCCCAGCATTTT. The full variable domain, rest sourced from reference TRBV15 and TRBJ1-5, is DAMVIQNPRYQVTQFGKPVTLSCSQTLNHNVMYWYQQKSSQAPKLLFHYYDKDFNNEADTPDNFQSRRPNTSFCFLDIRSPGLGDTAMYLCATSREVGQPQHFGDGTRLSIL.

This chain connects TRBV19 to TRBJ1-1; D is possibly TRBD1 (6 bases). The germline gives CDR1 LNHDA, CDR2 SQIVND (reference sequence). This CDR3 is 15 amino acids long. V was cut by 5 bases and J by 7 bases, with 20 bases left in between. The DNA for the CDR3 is TGTGCCAGTAGTGTCCCTAGTCAGGGGCTGTATGAAGCTTTCTTT. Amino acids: CASSVPSQGLYEAFF.